These 30 T cell receptor beta chains came from one sample sequenced in a study of blood T cell repertoires in COVID-19. Only in-frame clones appear in the TCRdb table, and some are missing; sequencing was by immunoSEQ multiplex PCR. There are more than 200,000 clones in the sample; 84% occur only once, and under 12% lies in the top ten. The sequenced material came from peripheral blood. All receptors come from an elderly woman with COVID-19, enrolled during active disease.

The V call is TRBV7-9, the J call TRBJ1-4; D unresolved. CDR1 and CDR2 from the germline V gene are SEHNR and FQNEAQ (reference sequence). V lost 1 base and J lost 4, with 7 bases in between. The CDR3 sequence is 14 residues long. This CDR3 is CASSLVSNNEKLFF. The CDR3, as DNA: TGTGCCAGCAGCTTAGTCAGTAATAATGAAAAACTGTTTTTT.

This clone came up a few times. The gene calls are TRBV11-2 and TRBJ2-2; D ambiguous. The CDR3 covers 13 residues. The germline CDR1 and CDR2 sequences are SGHAT and FQNNGV. V was trimmed by 4 bases and J by 5 bases, leaving 8 bases between them. The CDR3 loop is CASSSLLTGELFF. The CDR3 DNA reads as TGTGCCAGCAGCTCCCTTCTTACCGGGGAGCTGTTTTTT.

The rearrangement links TRBV18 to TRBJ1-6; 10 bases are shared with TRBD1. Germline V gene sequence: CDR1 KGHSH, CDR2 LQKENI. V lost 3 bases, J lost 8 bases, and 7 bases stayed unmatched. The CDR3 has 16 residues. The CDR3: CASSPYGQGGYSPLHF. Here the CDR3 DNA reads TGTGCCAGCTCACCCTACGGACAGGGGGGGTATTCACCCCTCCACTTT.

The J gene is TRBJ1-5, the V gene TRBV11-1; D gene uncertain. Trimming left V 1 base short and J 4 bases short, with 11 bases between. This CDR3 is 15 amino acids long. Germline assignment: CDR1 SGHAT and CDR2 FQDESV (reference sequence). The CDR3 is CASSLGPAGNQPQHF. CDR3 in DNA: TGTGCCAGCAGCTTAGGTCCCGCGGGGAATCAGCCCCAGCATTTT.

The rearrangement links TRBV30 to TRBJ1-1; D not certain. Trimming cost V 3 bases and J 3 bases, with 8 bases left between them. Germline V gene sequence: CDR1 GTSNPN, CDR2 SVGIG (reference sequence). The CDR3 sequence is 12 residues long. CDR3: CAWRNTDTEAFF. CDR3 nucleotides: TGTGCCTGGAGAAATACGGACACTGAAGCTTTCTTT.

V gene TRBV6-1 combines with J gene TRBJ1-1; 8 bases fit TRBD1. Germline V gene sequence: CDR1 MNHNS, CDR2 SASEGT. V trimming: 3 bases; J trimming: 5 bases; junction bases outside the gene matches: 5. This CDR3 spans 14 amino acids. The CDR3 sequence is CASSDGQGGTEAFF. The CDR3 DNA reads as TGTGCCAGCAGTGACGGACAGGGAGGGACTGAAGCTTTCTTT.

The chain employs TRBV28 and TRBJ2-7; a possible D gene is TRBD1 (7 bases). This CDR3 has 14 residues. V lost 2 bases and J 6 bases, leaving 14 bases between the germline ends. From germline, CDR1 is MDHEN and CDR2 SYDVKM. The CDR3 reads CASSLGRGAGEQYV. The DNA of the CDR3 is TGTGCCAGCAGTTTAGGCAGGGGGGCCGGCGAGCAGTACGTC.

Only one count was recorded for this clone. This chain connects TRBV5-1 to TRBJ2-1, with 13 positions matching TRBD2. J was trimmed by 9 bases and V by 1 base; bases with no gene match: 1. Germline CDR1 is SGHRS and CDR2 is YFSETQ. The CDR3 length is 14 residues. The CDR3: CASSLRTSGGEQFF. The CDR3 coding sequence is TGCGCCAGCAGCTTGAGGACTAGCGGGGGTGAGCAGTTCTTC.

CDR3 DNA sequence: TGTGCCACCAGTGATCCTCACTATGGCTACACCTTC. Its translation is CATSDPHYGYTF. The chain carries TRBV24-1 and TRBJ1-2; D is unresolved. Trimming shortened V by 3 bases and J by 3 bases, and 4 bases separated the two germline ends. CDR1 KGHDR and CDR2 SFDVKD come from the germline V gene. CDR3 length: 12 amino acids.

On this clone: One junction end does not reproduce the germline sequence, and a read error may be involved. The gene calls are TRBV3-1 (or the pseudogene TRBV3-2) and TRBJ1-3; D ambiguous. CDR3 size: 11 residues. Germline V gives CDR1 LGHDT, CDR2 YNNKEL (reference sequence). The CDR3 DNA sequence: TGTGCCAGCAGCCATACGGGGTTGATGCATTTT. This encodes CASSHTGLMHF.

The genes are TRBV5-5 and TRBJ1-4; TRBD1 matches at 7 bases. Germline V gene data show CDR1 as SGHKS and CDR2 as YYEKEE (reference sequence). This CDR3 is 16 amino acids long. V was pared by 3 bases and J by 5 bases, with 10 bases of the junction left unmatched. The DNA for the CDR3 is TGTGCCAGCAGCTCGACTCCGGGACAGTGGAATGAAAAACTGTTTTTT. Amino acids: CASSSTPGQWNEKLFF. The variable domain in full, completed from reference TRBV5-5 and TRBJ1-4, reads DAGVTQSPTHLIKTRGQQVTLRCSPISGHKSVSWYQQVLGQGPQFIFQYYEKEERGRGNFPDRFSARQFPNYSSELNVNALLLGDSALYLCASSSTPGQWNEKLFFGSGTQLSVL.

V is TRBV29-1 and J is TRBJ1-5; 10 bases agree with TRBD1. The CDR3 is 15 residues long. In germline, CDR1 is SQVTM, CDR2 ANQGSEA. V was pared by 6 bases and J by 4 bases, with 9 bases of the junction left unmatched. This chain's CDR3 is CSVRQGADRNQPQHF. CDR3 nucleotide sequence: TGCAGCGTAAGACAGGGGGCAGATAGGAATCAGCCCCAGCATTTT.

The chain links TRBV15 to TRBJ2-7; perhaps TRBD1 as D (5 bases). CDR1 is LNHNV, CDR2 YYDKDF, per germline (reference sequence). The V end lost 0 bases, the J end lost 2 bases, and 20 bases lay between the germline ends. CDR3 length equals 18 residues. CDR3 coding DNA: TGTGCCACCAGCAGAGATCCCCCTAGACAGACCAAAACCTACGAGCAGTACTTC. Amino acid sequence: CATSRDPPRQTKTYEQYF.

The chain combines TRBV28 with TRBJ1-2; possibly TRBD1 for D (6 bases). Trimming removed 5 bases from V and 0 bases from J, with 13 bases in between. The CDR3 has 15 residues. Germline lookup yields CDR1 MDHEN and CDR2 SYDVKM. CDR3 sequence (DNA): TGTGCCAGCAGTACGACCTCAGGGGCTAACTATGGCTACACCTTC. Its translation is CASSTTSGANYGYTF.

This clone was seen only a few times. J is TRBJ1-2 and V is TRBV7-3; D uncertain. Germline values: CDR1 SGHTA, CDR2 FQGTGA. The V gene lost 5 bases and the J gene lost 2 bases, with 12 bases spanning the gap. This CDR3 comprises 14 residues. CDR3 amino acids: CASSPSGGNYGYTF. DNA of the CDR3: TGTGCCAGCAGCCCTTCGGGAGGGAACTATGGCTACACCTTC.

The chain has TRBV7-2 and TRBJ1-2; a weak D match, TRBD1 (5 bases). The ends were cut back, 1 base at V and 3 bases at J, with 15 bases in the middle. CDR1 is SGHTA and CDR2 is FQGNSA in the germline V gene. This CDR3 is 16 amino acids long. The chain's CDR3 is CASSLDPSRVHYGYTF. For the CDR3, the DNA is TGTGCCAGCAGCTTAGACCCGAGCAGGGTACACTATGGCTACACCTTC.

The count of this clone is one. The V gene is TRBV5-1, the J gene TRBJ2-1; TRBD1 agrees at 9 bases. Germline V lookup: CDR1 SGHRS, CDR2 YFSETQ. The length of the CDR3 is 18 residues. After removal of 4 bases from V and 10 bases from J, the junction contained 21 bases not matched to a gene. The chain's CDR3 is CASSRQTGGEDLLGEQFF. The CDR3 nucleotides are TGCGCCAGCAGCCGACAAACAGGGGGCGAAGACCTATTAGGGGAGCAGTTCTTC.

This clone was counted once. The chain recombines TRBV6-5 with TRBJ1-2, with 7 nucleotides matching TRBD1. The CDR3 is 13 residues long. Per the germline V gene, CDR1 is MNHEY and CDR2 is SVGAGI. The J segment lost 3 bases and the V segment lost 7 bases, leaving 5 bases of the junction unmatched. As DNA, the CDR3 is TGTGCCAGCACAAGGGACAGCGACTATGGCTACACCTTC. It is translated as CASTRDSDYGYTF.

This clone was detected a few times. This chain links TRBV6-5 with TRBJ1-2; D is undetermined. This CDR3 comprises 13 residues. Trimming removed 6 bases at V and 4 bases at J, with 12 bases between. Germline assignment: CDR1 MNHEY and CDR2 SVGAGI. DNA for the CDR3: TGTGCCAGCAGACTCGGGTTGGGCTATGGCTACACCTTC. It codes for CASRLGLGYGYTF.

This clone has only a few counts. The rearrangement joins TRBV2 to TRBJ1-6; D might be TRBD1 (6 bases). This CDR3 region has 13 residues. Trimming cost V 10 bases and J 9 bases, with 16 bases left between them. In germline, CDR1 is SNHLY, CDR2 FYNNEI. The CDR3 is CATGSTGRSPLHF. The CDR3 DNA is TGTGCCACCGGGTCTACAGGGCGTTCACCCCTCCACTTT.

The V call is TRBV7-2, the J call TRBJ1-2; perhaps TRBD1 as D (5 bases). The CDR3 runs to 15 residues. Germline V gives CDR1 SGHTA, CDR2 FQGNSA. The V gene lost 4 bases and the J gene lost 8 bases, with 20 bases spanning the gap. Here the CDR3 reads CASSWLGQGSSGYTF. The CDR3 bases are TGTGCCAGCAGCTGGCTGGGGCAGGGCTCGTCCGGCTACACCTTC.

The V gene is TRBV6-5, the J gene TRBJ1-2; 12 positions match TRBD1. Looked up from germline, CDR1 is MNHEY and CDR2 is SVGAGI. The J segment lost 4 bases and the V segment lost 6 bases, leaving 6 bases of the junction unmatched. This CDR3 region has 15 residues. CDR3 residues: CASREGQGAFYGYTF. CDR3 in DNA: TGTGCCAGCAGGGAGGGACAGGGGGCCTTCTATGGCTACACCTTC.

This clone was observed a few times. The genes are TRBV13 and TRBJ1-3; 7 positions agree with TRBD1. Looked up from germline, CDR1 is PRHDT and CDR2 is FYEKMQ (reference sequence). The V and J ends lost 2 bases and 0 bases, in that order; junction bases with no gene match: 4. CDR3 length equals 16 residues. The CDR3 nucleotides are TGTGCCAGCAGCTTACGACAGGGACTCTCTGGAAACACCATATATTTT. Encoded protein: CASSLRQGLSGNTIYF.

V is TRBV3-1 (or the pseudogene TRBV3-2) and J is TRBJ2-3; 9 positions match TRBD2. CDR1 is LGHDT and CDR2 is YNNKEL in the germline V gene (reference sequence). CDR3 size: 19 residues. V shed 0 bases and J 2 bases; nucleotides not matched to a gene: 12. CDR3 DNA sequence: TGTGCCAGCAGCCAAGAAAAAGGGGTAGCGGGGGCCTACACAGATACGCAGTATTTT. It codes for CASSQEKGVAGAYTDTQYF.

Only a few counts were recorded for this clone. V gene TRBV6-5 combines with J gene TRBJ1-2, with D possibly matching TRBD1 (6 bases). Trimming stripped 6 bases from V and 6 bases from J, with 14 bases between. The length of the CDR3 is 13 residues. Germline V gene lookup returns CDR1 MNHEY and CDR2 SVGAGI. CDR3 nucleotide sequence: TGTGCCAGCAGGTTGACAGGAAGAGATGGCTACACCTTC. As protein: CASRLTGRDGYTF.

The CDR3 spells CASSQVPPNEKLFF. The CDR3 DNA is TGTGCCAGCAGCCAAGTTCCCCCGAATGAAAAACTGTTTTTT. J is TRBJ1-4 and V is TRBV3-1 (or the pseudogene TRBV3-2); the D is unclear. The V and J ends lost 1 base and 5 bases respectively, with 8 bases between them. Germline CDR1 reads LGHDT; CDR2 reads YNNKEL (reference sequence). The CDR3 has 14 amino acids.

The chain couples TRBV13 to TRBJ2-7, with D unclear. V gave up 8 bases and J gave up 1 base, with 6 bases separating them. In germline, CDR1 is PRHDT, CDR2 FYEKMQ (reference sequence). The CDR3 length is 11 residues. In nucleotides, the CDR3 is TGTGCCAGCGGCCGTTCCTACGAGCAGTACTTC. As protein: CASGRSYEQYF. The whole variable domain, remainder taken from reference TRBV13 and TRBJ2-7, is AAGVIQSPRHLIKEKRETATLKCYPIPRHDTVYWYQQGPGQDPQFLISFYEKMQSDKGSIPDRFSAQQFSDYHSELNMSSLELGDSALYFCASGRSYEQYFGPGTRLTVT.

Regarding this clone: A read error may account for a junction end that differs from germline. The chain has TRBV12-3 or TRBV12-4 and TRBJ1-1, with D possibly TRBD1 on 6 matching bases. The CDR3 loop spans 12 amino acids. CDR3 sequence: CASTLEDSEAFF. The CDR3 region has the DNA TGTGCCAGCACTTTAGAGGACAGTGAAGCTTTCTTT.

The V gene is TRBV19, the J gene TRBJ1-2, with TRBD1 identical over 11 bases. The V segment lost 3 bases and the J segment 4 bases; nucleotides outside the gene matches: 19. The CDR3 totals 20 residues. The germline gives CDR1 LNHDA, CDR2 SQIVND (reference sequence). The CDR3 region is CASSIRIAVDRGPLLYGYTF. Here the CDR3 DNA reads TGTGCCAGTAGTATTCGCATCGCCGTGGACAGGGGGCCGCTCCTCTATGGCTACACCTTC.

The chain is built from TRBV2 and TRBJ1-1; D gene uncertain. Germline CDR1 is SNHLY and CDR2 is FYNNEI. V shed 6 bases and J shed 0 bases, with 5 bases lying between them. This CDR3 spans 12 amino acids. CDR3 sequence reads: CASSPLNTEAFF. The CDR3 DNA reads as TGTGCCAGCAGCCCTTTGAACACTGAAGCTTTCTTT.